Listed below are T cell receptor beta chains from one sample, sequenced in a study of identical twins. TCRdb re-analysed the 5' RACE reads in MiXCR, keeping a single row per CDR3 protein. The repertoire holds 600,000 to 700,000 distinct CDR3 sequences, with about 20% as singletons. The data also belong to a second study, concerning T cells expressing NK-cell markers.

Sequencing was performed on PBMCs. Receptors were obtained from a woman between 18 and 29 years old in good health. Both conserved end residues are trimmed from each CDR3.

J | V | CDR3
TRBJ2-1 | TRBV20-1 | SARPGSGRAYEQF
TRBJ2-7 | TRBV10-3 | AISESTSGGYEQY
TRBJ2-3 | TRBV20-1 | SARGGATYDPDTQY
TRBJ1-6 | TRBV20-1 | SASGVGGSSPLH
TRBJ2-3 | TRBV20-1 | SAVRDQKEPDTQY
TRBJ2-1 | TRBV12-3/TRBV12-4 | ASSPETGHSHEQF
TRBJ2-3 | TRBV29-1 | SVAGQGTDTQY
TRBJ2-1 | TRBV20-1 | SARPRERLSNEQF
TRBJ2-6 | TRBV29-1 | SVPDRRYSGANVLT
TRBJ2-7 | TRBV27 | ASSLTGRRGEQY
TRBJ2-4 | TRBV29-1 | STVKGGLKNIQY
TRBJ2-1 | TRBV6-2/TRBV6-3 | ASSLAGTFYNEQF
TRBJ1-5 | TRBV10-3 | AISPGTGATPAQPQH
TRBJ2-1 | TRBV27 | ASTGVGGWSYNEQF
TRBJ2-1 | TRBV6-5 | ASSSVAYSGRGNEQF
TRBJ2-5 | TRBV5-1 | ASSLGQGMETQY
TRBJ2-7 | TRBV6-5 | ASSYPPYEQY
TRBJ2-3 | TRBV10-3 | AISESGVISDTQY
TRBJ2-1 | TRBV6-6 | ASWASYNEQF
TRBJ2-3 | TRBV20-1 | SADRDPRTDTQY
TRBJ2-1 | TRBV2 | ASIAGVPQHEQF
TRBJ1-2 | TRBV20-1 | SASRDRGDGYT
TRBJ2-3 | TRBV20-1 | SGGGGSVDTQY
TRBJ1-2 | TRBV29-1 | SVEEGHGQEQGYT
TRBJ2-7 | TRBV4-3 | ASRLAQGMGYEQY
TRBJ1-4 | TRBV4-1 | ASSPTSRVEEKLF
TRBJ2-5 | TRBV12-3/TRBV12-4 | ASSRGLAGGHQETQY
TRBJ2-7 | TRBV7-8 | ASSLIPSQVDYEQY
TRBJ2-1 | TRBV29-1 | SVSQGSSYNEQF
TRBJ2-5 | TRBV12-3/TRBV12-4 | ASSLKRGLQETQY
TRBJ2-7 | TRBV5-6 | ASSSPTEQY
TRBJ2-5 | TRBV5-4 | ASSVERQETQY
TRBJ1-6 | TRBV12-3/TRBV12-4 | ASRLSTGENSPLH
TRBJ1-1 | TRBV29-1 | SSGAVTEAF
TRBJ2-7 | TRBV5-1 | ASSPSGRLYEQY
TRBJ2-5 | TRBV5-1 | ASSLDYQLLGTQY
TRBJ2-2 | TRBV7-6 | ASRYSGELF
TRBJ2-1 | TRBV7-2 | ASSGRSGESYNEQF
TRBJ2-7 | TRBV18 | ASSPRRERVREQY
TRBJ2-1 | TRBV5-1 | ASRRLAGVFDEQF
TRBJ2-5 | TRBV12-5 | ASGLPPEETQY
TRBJ1-2 | TRBV12-3/TRBV12-4 | ASSVRGQYGYT
TRBJ2-4 | TRBV7-2 | ASRAGGSKNIQY
TRBJ2-1 | TRBV12-3/TRBV12-4 | ASSLSVDYRQF
TRBJ1-1 | TRBV12-3/TRBV12-4 | ASGIWGTEAF
TRBJ2-7 | TRBV5-1 | ASSLSGWGEQY
TRBJ2-1 | TRBV3-1 | ASSRGFYGNEQF
TRBJ1-1 | TRBV27 | ASSTGVGTEAF
TRBJ2-7 | TRBV12-3/TRBV12-4 | ASNRQGSYYEQY
TRBJ2-1 | TRBV27 | ASSLAGVVYNEQF
TRBJ2-6 | TRBV27 | ASSRSRGNSGANVLT
TRBJ2-7 | TRBV5-1 | ASRLGGEQY
TRBJ1-5 | TRBV29-1 | SVSGGSNQPQH
TRBJ2-7 | TRBV9 | ASSQAGQASYEQY